A single sample gave rise to the 8 T cell receptor beta chains below, sequenced in a study of T and B cells in COVID-19 patients. Each TRB amplification used about 220-500 ng of genomic DNA from blood. TRB rearrangements were amplified by multiplex PCR with BIOMED2 TRB-A/B primers. TCRdb fed the multiplex PCR reads into MiXCR, producing one record per CDR3 protein. This sample has more than 9,500 distinct CDR3 sequences, with nearly 30% found just once. What was sequenced was blood. The source is a human donor who had recovered from COVID-19.

J is TRBJ1-2 and V is TRBV6-2 or TRBV6-3; D gene unclear. V lost 3 bases and J 10 bases, leaving 15 bases between the germline ends. Per germline, CDR1 MNHEY and CDR2 SVGEGT. The CDR3 consists of 13 residues. The CDR3 sequence: CASSYWVGVDYTF. CDR3 nucleotides: TGTGCCAGCAGTTATTGGGTTGGGGTTGACTACACCTTC.

The table lists this clonotype with a count of one. The V call is TRBV4-3, the J call TRBJ2-1; D might be TRBD1 (5 bases). The CDR3 is 17 residues long. Looked up from germline, CDR1 is LGHNA and CDR2 is YSLEER. The V end lost 0 bases, the J end lost 8 bases, and 20 bases lay between the germline ends. The CDR3 DNA sequence: TGCGCCAGCAGCCAAGAGAATACCCCCGGTTTCAGGGATGAGCAGTTCTTC. It codes for CASSQENTPGFRDEQFF.

By proportion, this clonotype is medium-sized. This rearrangement joins TRBV29-1 to TRBJ2-5; 8 nucleotides agree with TRBD1. The junction had 5 bases not matched to a gene; V was cut back by 4 bases and J by 1 base. Germline CDR1 is SQVTM and CDR2 is ANQGSEA. The CDR3 runs to 14 residues. CDR3 nucleotides: TGCAGCGTTGCGGACAGGGCCCTCCAAGAGACCCAGTACTTC. Its translation is CSVADRALQETQYF. The full variable domain, in which reference TRBV29-1 and TRBJ2-5 provide the parts outside the CDR3, is SAVISQKPSRDICQRGTSLTIQCQVDSQVTMMFWYRQQPGQSLTLIATANQGSEATYESGFVIDKFPISRPNLTFSTLTVSNMSPEDSSIYLCSVADRALQETQYFGPGTRLLVL.

This clonotype came up a few times. CDR3 sequence: CASSYSPDRGREQYF. CDR3 bases: TGTGCCAGCAGTTACTCTCCGGACAGGGGGCGTGAGCAGTACTTC. This chain uses TRBV6-2 or TRBV6-3 with TRBJ2-7; TRBD1 matches 11 bases. Germline V CDR1 and CDR2: MNHEY, SVGEGT. CDR3 size: 15 residues. The J segment lost 7 bases and the V segment lost 0 bases, leaving 5 bases of the junction unmatched.

CDR3 sequence (DNA): TGTGCCACCAGCAGAGATAGCGGGACCGCGAACACCGGGGAGCTGTTTTTT. It yields the protein CATSRDSGTANTGELFF. The chain combines TRBV15 with TRBJ2-2; TRBD2 matches at 8 bases. The J segment lost 0 bases and the V segment lost 0 bases, leaving 3 bases of the junction unmatched. Germline CDR1 reads LNHNV; CDR2 reads YYDKDF (reference sequence). CDR3 length equals 17 residues.

This rearrangement joins TRBV11-3 to TRBJ2-7; the match to TRBD1 covers 9 bases. V shed 1 base and J 7 bases; nucleotides not matched to a gene: 2. CDR3 length equals 13 residues. Germline CDR1 is SGHNT and CDR2 is YENEEA. The CDR3 protein is CASSLAGTGEQYV. The CDR3 nucleotides read TGTGCCAGCAGCTTAGCGGGGACAGGGGAGCAGTACGTC.

CDR3 loop: CASSLGDGPYEQYF. Written as DNA, the CDR3 is TGTGCCAGCAGCTTGGGGGACGGACCATACGAGCAGTACTTC. V usage is TRBV5-6 and J usage is TRBJ2-7, with D perhaps being TRBD1 or TRBD2 (5 bases each). V lost 0 bases, J lost 4 bases, and 11 bases lay in between. Germline values: CDR1 SGHDT, CDR2 YYEEEE. CDR3 length equals 14 residues.

This clonotype was counted many times. The J gene is TRBJ2-1, the V gene TRBV5-6; D possibly corresponds to TRBD1 (6 bases). The germline gives CDR1 SGHDT, CDR2 YYEEEE. The CDR3 is 14 amino acids. V gave up 2 bases and J gave up 9 bases, with 15 bases separating them. The CDR3 nucleotides are TGTGCCAGCAGCTTCTGGGTGGGGGCCGGTGAGCAGTTCTTC. Its protein product is CASSFWVGAGEQFF.